This T cell receptor (beta chain) was recovered during a study of T cell changes during pregnancy in multiple sclerosis. The V gene end was trimmed by 4 bases and the J gene end by 5 bases; junction bases not matched to a gene: 5. Germline CDR1 and CDR2: LNHDA and SQIVND (reference sequence). The CDR3 has 15 amino acids. Data came from immunoSEQ multiplex PCR; TCRdb stores just in-frame clones and leaves some out. Of just under 85,000 clones in the sample, just over 90% were seen once. The sequencing used peripheral blood, collected in the first trimester of pregnancy. The sequence derives from a female donor with multiple sclerosis, enrolled in a pregnancy study. The chain has TRBV19 and TRBJ1-6; TRBD1 matches at 7 bases. DNA of the CDR3: TGTGCCAGTAGTAAGGGGGCGCGGAATAATTCACCCCTCCACTTT. Its translation is CASSKGARNNSPLHF.